This paragraph reports one TCR beta chain. Its antigen remains unidentified. The data derive from a study of siplizumab effects on memory and regulatory T cells. The study, taken as a whole, reports: For siplizumab cultures, the suppressive function of their proliferating Tregs was not confirmed.

Assays captured 10^5 or so TCR templates per sample. Using immunoSEQ multiplex PCR, the repertoire was profiled, and TCRdb retains in-frame clones only, with some absent. This repertoire shows fewer than 85,000 clones, more than 85% found once; its top ten account for about 18%. The germline V gene has CDR1 SGHAT and CDR2 FQNNGV. V dropped 1 base and J dropped 2 bases, with 23 bases sitting between them. The CDR3 runs 19 residues. J is TRBJ1-1 and V is TRBV11-2; D not certain. Sequencing input: CD8+ T cells sorted from blood. This sequence was found in a human donor in good health. CDR3 sequence (DNA): TGTGCCAGCAGCTTAGTACGGGCCAGGTGGAAATGGGGAAACACTGAAGCTTTCTTT. This codes for CASSLVRARWKWGNTEAFF.